This T cell receptor beta chain was captured in a study of blood T cell repertoires in COVID-19. The wider study: Samples came from the United States, Italy and Spain, spanning acute and convalescent COVID-19.

The CDR3 spans 11 residues. V was pared by 5 bases and J by 8 bases, with 9 bases between. Looked up from germline, CDR1 is MDHEN and CDR2 is SYDVKM. Only in-frame clones appear in the TCRdb table, and some are missing; sequencing was by immunoSEQ multiplex PCR. The profile shows around 160,000 clones, around 87% of them singletons. This TCR was sampled from a woman aged 65 to 85 with COVID-19, enrolled during active disease. Specimen: peripheral blood. The rearrangement joins TRBV28 to TRBJ1-2; weak D call: TRBD1 (5 bases). This chain's CDR3 is CASSKRGGYTF. The CDR3 bases are TGTGCCAGCAGTAAACGGGGGGGCTACACCTTC.